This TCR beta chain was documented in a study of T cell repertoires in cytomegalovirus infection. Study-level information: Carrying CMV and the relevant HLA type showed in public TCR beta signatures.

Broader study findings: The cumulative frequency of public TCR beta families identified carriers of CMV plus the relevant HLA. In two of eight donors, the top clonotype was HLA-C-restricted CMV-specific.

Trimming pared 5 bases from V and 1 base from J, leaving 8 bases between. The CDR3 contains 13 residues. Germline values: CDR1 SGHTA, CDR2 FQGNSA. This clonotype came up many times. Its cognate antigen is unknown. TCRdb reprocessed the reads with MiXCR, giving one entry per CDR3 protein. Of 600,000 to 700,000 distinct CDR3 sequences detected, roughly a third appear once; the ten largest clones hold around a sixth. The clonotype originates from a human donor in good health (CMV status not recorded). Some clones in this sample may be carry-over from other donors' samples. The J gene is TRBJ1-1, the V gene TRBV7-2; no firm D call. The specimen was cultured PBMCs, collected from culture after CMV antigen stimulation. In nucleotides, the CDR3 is TGTGCCAGCAGCACTCAACCGAACACTGAAGCTTTCTTT. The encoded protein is CASSTQPNTEAFF.